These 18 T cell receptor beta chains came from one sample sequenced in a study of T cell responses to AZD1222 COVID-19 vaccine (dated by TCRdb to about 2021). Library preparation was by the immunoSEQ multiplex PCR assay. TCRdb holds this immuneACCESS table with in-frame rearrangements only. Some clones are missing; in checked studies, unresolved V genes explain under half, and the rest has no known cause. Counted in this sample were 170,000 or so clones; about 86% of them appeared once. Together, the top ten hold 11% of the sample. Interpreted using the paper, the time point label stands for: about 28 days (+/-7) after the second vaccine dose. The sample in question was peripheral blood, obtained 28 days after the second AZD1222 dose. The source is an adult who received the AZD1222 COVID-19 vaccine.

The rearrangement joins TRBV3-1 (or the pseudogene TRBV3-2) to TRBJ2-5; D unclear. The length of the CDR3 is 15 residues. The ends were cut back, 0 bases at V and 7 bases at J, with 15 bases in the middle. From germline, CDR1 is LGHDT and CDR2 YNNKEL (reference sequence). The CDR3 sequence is CASSQDLSTSGTQYF. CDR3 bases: TGTGCCAGCAGCCAAGATCTGAGCACCTCGGGGACCCAGTACTTC.

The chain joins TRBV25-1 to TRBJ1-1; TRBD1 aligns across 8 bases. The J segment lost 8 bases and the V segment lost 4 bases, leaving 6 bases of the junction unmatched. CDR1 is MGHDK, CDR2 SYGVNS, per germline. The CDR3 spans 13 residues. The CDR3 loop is CASSVPDRVEAFF. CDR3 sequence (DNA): TGTGCCAGCAGTGTACCGGACAGGGTCGAAGCTTTCTTT.

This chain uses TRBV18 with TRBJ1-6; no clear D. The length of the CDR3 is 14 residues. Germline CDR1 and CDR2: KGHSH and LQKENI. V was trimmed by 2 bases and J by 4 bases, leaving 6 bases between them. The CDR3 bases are TGTGCCAGCTCACCAGGGCAGTATAATTCACCCCTCCACTTT. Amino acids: CASSPGQYNSPLHF.

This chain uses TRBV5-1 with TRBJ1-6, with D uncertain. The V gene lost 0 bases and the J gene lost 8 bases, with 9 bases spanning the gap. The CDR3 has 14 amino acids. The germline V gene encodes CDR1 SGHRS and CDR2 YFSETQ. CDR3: CASSLGLPDSPLHF. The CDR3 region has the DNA TGCGCCAGCAGCTTGGGGTTGCCAGATTCACCCCTCCACTTT.

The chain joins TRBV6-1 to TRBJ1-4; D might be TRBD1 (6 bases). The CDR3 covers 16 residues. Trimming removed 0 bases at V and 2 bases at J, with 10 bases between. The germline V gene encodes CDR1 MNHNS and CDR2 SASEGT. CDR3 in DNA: TGTGCCAGCAGTGAAGCAAGGGACATTACTAATGAAAAACTGTTTTTT. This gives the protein CASSEARDITNEKLFF.

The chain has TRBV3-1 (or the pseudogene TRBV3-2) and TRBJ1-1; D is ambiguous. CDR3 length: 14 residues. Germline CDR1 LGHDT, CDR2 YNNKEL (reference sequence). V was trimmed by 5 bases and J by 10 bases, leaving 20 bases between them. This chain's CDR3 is CASSVEGSGGSAFF. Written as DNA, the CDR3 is TGTGCCAGCAGCGTCGAAGGGAGCGGTGGTTCAGCTTTCTTT.

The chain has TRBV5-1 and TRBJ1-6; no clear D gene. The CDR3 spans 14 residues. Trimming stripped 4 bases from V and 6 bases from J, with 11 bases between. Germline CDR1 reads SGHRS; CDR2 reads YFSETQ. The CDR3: CASSPGRSNSPLHF. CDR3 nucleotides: TGCGCCAGCAGCCCCGGACGGAGTAATTCACCCCTCCACTTT.

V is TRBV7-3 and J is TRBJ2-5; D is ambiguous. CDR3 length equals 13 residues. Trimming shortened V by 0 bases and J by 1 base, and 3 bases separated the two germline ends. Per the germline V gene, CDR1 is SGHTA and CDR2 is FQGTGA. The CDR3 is CASSLTRQETQYF. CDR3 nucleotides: TGTGCCAGCAGCTTAACCCGCCAAGAGACCCAGTACTTC.

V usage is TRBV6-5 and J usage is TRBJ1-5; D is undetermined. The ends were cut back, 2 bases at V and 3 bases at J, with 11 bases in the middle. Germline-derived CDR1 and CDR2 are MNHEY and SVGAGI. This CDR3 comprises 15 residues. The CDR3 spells CASSYLGQINQPQHF. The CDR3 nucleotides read TGTGCCAGCAGTTACCTTGGGCAAATCAATCAGCCCCAGCATTTT.

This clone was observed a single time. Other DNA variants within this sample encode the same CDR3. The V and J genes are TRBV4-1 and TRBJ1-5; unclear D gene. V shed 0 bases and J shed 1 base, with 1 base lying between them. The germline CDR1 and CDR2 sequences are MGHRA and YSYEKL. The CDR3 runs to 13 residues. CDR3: CASSQDSNQPQHF. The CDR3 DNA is TGCGCCAGCAGCCAAGACAGCAATCAGCCCCAGCATTTT.

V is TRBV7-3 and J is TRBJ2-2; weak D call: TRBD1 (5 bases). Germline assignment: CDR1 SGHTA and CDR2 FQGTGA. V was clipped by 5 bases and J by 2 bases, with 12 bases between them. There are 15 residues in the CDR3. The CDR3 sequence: CASSHQGGNTGELFF. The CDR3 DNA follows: TGTGCCAGCAGCCACCAGGGCGGTAACACCGGGGAGCTGTTTTTT. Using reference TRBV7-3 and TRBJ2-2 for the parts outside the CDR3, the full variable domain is GAGVSQTPSNKVTEKGKYVELRCDPISGHTALYWYRQSLGQGPEFLIYFQGTGAADDSGLPNDRFFAVRPEGSVSTLKIQRTERGDSAVYLCASSHQGGNTGELFFGEGSRLTVL.

The CDR3 protein is CASSMVTHNYGYTF. CDR3 in DNA: TGTGCCAGTAGTATGGTGACACATAACTATGGCTACACCTTC. The V call is TRBV19, the J call TRBJ1-2; D not resolved. The germline V and J ends were trimmed by 3 bases and 1 base, with 9 bases remaining between them. The germline V gene has CDR1 LNHDA and CDR2 SQIVND (reference sequence). The CDR3 covers 14 residues.

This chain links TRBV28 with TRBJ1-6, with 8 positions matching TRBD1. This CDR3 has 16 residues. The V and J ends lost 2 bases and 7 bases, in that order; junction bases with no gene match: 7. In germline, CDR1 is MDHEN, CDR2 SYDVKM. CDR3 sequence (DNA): TGTGCCAGCAGTTTACGACAGGGGTTAGGGAATTCACCCCTCCACTTT. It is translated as CASSLRQGLGNSPLHF.

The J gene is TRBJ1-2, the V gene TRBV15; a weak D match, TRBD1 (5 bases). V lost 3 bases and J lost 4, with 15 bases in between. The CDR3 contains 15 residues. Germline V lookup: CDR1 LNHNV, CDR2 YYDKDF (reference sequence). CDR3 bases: TGTGCCACCAGCAGCTTGCAGGGAATCGGCTATGGCTACACCTTC. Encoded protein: CATSSLQGIGYGYTF.

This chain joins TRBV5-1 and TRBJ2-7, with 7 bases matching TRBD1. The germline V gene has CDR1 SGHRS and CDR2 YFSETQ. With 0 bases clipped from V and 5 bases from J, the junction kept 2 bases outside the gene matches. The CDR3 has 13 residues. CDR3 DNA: TGCGCCAGCAGCTTGGGGGACAGCCACGAGCAGTACTTC. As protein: CASSLGDSHEQYF.

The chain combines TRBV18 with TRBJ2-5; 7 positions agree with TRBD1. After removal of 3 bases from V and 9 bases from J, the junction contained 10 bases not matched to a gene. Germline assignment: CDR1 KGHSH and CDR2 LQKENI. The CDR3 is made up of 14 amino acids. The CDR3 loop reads CASSPVLQGKAQYF. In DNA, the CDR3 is TGTGCCAGCTCACCCGTACTACAGGGGAAAGCCCAGTACTTC. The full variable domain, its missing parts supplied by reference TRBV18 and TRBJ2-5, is NAGVMQNPRHLVRRRGQEARLRCSPMKGHSHVYWYRQLPEEGLKFMVYLQKENIIDESGMPKERFSAEFPKEGPSILRIQQVVRGDSAAYFCASSPVLQGKAQYFGPGTRLLVL.

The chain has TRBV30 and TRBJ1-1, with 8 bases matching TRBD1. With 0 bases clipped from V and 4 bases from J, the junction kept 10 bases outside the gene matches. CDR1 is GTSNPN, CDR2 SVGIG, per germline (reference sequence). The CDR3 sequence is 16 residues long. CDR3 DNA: TGTGCCTGGAGTGTGGTCTTCGGACAGGGTGGCACTGAAGCTTTCTTT. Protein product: CAWSVVFGQGGTEAFF. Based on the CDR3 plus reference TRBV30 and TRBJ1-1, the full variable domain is SQTIHQWPATLVQPVGSPLSLECTVEGTSNPNLYWYRQAAGRGLQLLFYSVGIGQISSEVPQNLSASRPQDRQFILSSKKLLLSDSGFYLCAWSVVFGQGGTEAFFGQGTRLTVV.

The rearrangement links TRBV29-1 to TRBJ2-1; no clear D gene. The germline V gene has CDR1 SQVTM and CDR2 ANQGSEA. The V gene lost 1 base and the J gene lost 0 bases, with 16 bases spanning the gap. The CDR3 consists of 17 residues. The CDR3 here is CSVEGSPVSSSYNEQFF. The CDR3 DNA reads TGCAGCGTTGAAGGGTCCCCAGTCTCGAGCTCCTACAATGAGCAGTTCTTC.